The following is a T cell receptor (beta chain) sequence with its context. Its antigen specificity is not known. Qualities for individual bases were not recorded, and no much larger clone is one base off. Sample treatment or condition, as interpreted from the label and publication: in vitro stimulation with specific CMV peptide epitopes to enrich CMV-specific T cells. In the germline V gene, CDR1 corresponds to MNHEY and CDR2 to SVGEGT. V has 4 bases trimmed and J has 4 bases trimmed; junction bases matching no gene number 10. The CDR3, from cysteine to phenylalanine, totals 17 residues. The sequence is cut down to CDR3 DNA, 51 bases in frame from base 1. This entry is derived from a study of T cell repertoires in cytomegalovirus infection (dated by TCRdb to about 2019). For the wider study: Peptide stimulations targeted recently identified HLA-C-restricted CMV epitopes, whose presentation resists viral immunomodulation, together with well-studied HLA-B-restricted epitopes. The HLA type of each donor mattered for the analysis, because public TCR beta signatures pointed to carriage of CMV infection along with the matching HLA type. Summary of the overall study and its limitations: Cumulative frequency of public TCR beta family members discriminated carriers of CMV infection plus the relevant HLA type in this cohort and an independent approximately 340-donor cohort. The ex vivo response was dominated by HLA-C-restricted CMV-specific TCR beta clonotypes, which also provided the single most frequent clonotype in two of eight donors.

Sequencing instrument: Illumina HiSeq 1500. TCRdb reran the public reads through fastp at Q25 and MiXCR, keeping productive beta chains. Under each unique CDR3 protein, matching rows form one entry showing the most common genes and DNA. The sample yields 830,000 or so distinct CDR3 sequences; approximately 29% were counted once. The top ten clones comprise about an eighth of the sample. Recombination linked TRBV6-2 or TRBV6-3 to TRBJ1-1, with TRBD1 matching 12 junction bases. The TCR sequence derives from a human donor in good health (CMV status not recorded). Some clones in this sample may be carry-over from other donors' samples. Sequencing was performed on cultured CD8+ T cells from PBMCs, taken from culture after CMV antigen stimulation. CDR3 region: CASSSWDRGLGSTEAFF. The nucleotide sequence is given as TGTGCCAGCAGTTCCTGGGACAGGGGGCTGGGTAGCACTGAAGCTTTCTTT.